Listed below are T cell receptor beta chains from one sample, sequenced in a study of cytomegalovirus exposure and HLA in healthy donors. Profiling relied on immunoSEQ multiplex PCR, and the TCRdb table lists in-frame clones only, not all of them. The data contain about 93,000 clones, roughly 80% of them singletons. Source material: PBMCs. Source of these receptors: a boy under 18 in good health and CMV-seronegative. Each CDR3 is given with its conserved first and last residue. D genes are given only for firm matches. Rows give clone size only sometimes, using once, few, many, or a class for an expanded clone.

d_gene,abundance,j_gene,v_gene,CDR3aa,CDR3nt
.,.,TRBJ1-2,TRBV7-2,CASSPSPGDGYTF,TGTGCCAGCAGCCCCTCCCCAGGGGATGGCTACACCTTC
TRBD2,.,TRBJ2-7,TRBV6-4,CASSAGLAGSEQYF,TGTGCCAGCAGCGCGGGACTAGCGGGAAGCGAGCAGTACTTC
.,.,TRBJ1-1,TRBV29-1,CSVEPEMNTEAFF,TGCAGCGTTGAACCAGAAATGAACACTGAAGCTTTCTTT
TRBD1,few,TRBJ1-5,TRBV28,CASRQGTGNQPQHF,TGTGCCAGCAGGCAGGGGACAGGGAATCAGCCCCAGCATTTT
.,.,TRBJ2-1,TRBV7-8,CASSLQGNEQFF,TGTGCCAGCAGCTTGCAGGGAAATGAGCAGTTCTTC
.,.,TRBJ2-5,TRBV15,CATSRTPAGSETQYF,TGTGCCACCAGCAGAACCCCCGCCGGGAGTGAGACCCAGTACTTC
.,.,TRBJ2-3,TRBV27,CASTSTDTQYF,TGTGCCAGCACTAGCACAGATACGCAGTATTTT
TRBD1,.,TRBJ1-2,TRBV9,CASSVTGGAYGYTF,TGTGCCAGCAGCGTGACAGGGGGGGCCTATGGCTACACCTTC
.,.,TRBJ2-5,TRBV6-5,CASSYSRRTQTQYF,TGTGCCAGCAGTTACTCGAGGAGGACCCAGACCCAGTACTTC
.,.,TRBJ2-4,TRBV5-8,CASSRTVLAKNIQYF,TGTGCCAGCAGTCGGACAGTCCTAGCCAAAAACATTCAGTACTTC
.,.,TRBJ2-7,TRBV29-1,CSVAGATYEQYF,TGCAGCGTTGCGGGTGCGACCTACGAGCAGTACTTC
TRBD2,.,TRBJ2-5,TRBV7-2,CASSPNGGGAVTQYF,TGTGCCAGCAGTCCCAACGGCGGGGGGGCCGTGACCCAGTACTTC
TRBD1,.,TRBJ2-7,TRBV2,CASSLGTGGYEQYF,TGTGCCAGCAGTCTAGGGACAGGGGGCTACGAGCAGTACTTC
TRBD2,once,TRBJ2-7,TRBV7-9,CASSVRTSGSWEQYF,TGTGCCAGCAGCGTCCGGACTAGCGGGAGTTGGGAGCAGTACTTC
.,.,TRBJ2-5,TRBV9,CASSPRGWEQETQYF,TGTGCCAGCAGCCCTCGGGGTTGGGAGCAAGAGACCCAGTACTTC